These 15 T cell receptor beta chains were sequenced from one sample in a study of T cell changes during pregnancy in multiple sclerosis. Sequencing used immunoSEQ multiplex PCR; TCRdb keeps in-frame clones, though not all of them. Of about 59,000 clones listed, roughly 93% were seen once; the top ten hold about 2.6%. Specimen: CD8+ T cells from peripheral blood mononuclear cells, collected in the third trimester of pregnancy. These receptors were taken from a female donor with multiple sclerosis, enrolled in a pregnancy study.

The chain links TRBV28 to TRBJ2-7; TRBD2 matches 14 bases. CDR3 size: 16 residues. Germline CDR1 reads MDHEN; CDR2 reads SYDVKM. Trimming took 7 bases from V and 0 from J; bases not matched to a gene: 5. This CDR3 is CASMGLAGAASYEQYF. CDR3 nucleotides: TGTGCCAGCATGGGACTAGCGGGAGCCGCCTCCTACGAGCAGTACTTC.

For the CDR3, the DNA is TGTGCCAGCAGTGAACGGACTAGCGGCTCCTACGAGCAGTACTTC. This gives the protein CASSERTSGSYEQYF. V gene TRBV6-1 combines with J gene TRBJ2-7, with 10 bases aligning to TRBD2. Germline CDR1 and CDR2: MNHNS and SASEGT. V shed 2 bases, J shed 0 bases, and the junction held 1 base outside the gene matches. The CDR3 has 15 amino acids.

The gene calls are TRBV6-5 and TRBJ1-1; the match to TRBD1 covers 9 bases. The junction had 4 bases not matched to a gene; V was cut back by 4 bases and J by 4 bases. This CDR3 is 14 amino acids long. CDR1 MNHEY and CDR2 SVGAGI come from the germline V gene. The CDR3 loop is CASSFTGGPTEAFF. CDR3 nucleotides: TGTGCCAGCAGTTTTACAGGGGGCCCCACTGAAGCTTTCTTT.

The chain uses TRBV19 and TRBJ1-2; the match to TRBD1 covers 9 bases. V was pared by 5 bases and J by 2 bases, with 3 bases of the junction left unmatched. CDR1 and CDR2 (germline): LNHDA, SQIVND (reference sequence). The CDR3 loop spans 14 amino acids. The CDR3 sequence is CASSHRGRNYGYTF. The CDR3 DNA is TGTGCCAGTAGTCACAGGGGGCGCAACTATGGCTACACCTTC.

The V and J genes are TRBV9 and TRBJ2-7; 7 nucleotides agree with TRBD1. The CDR3 runs 15 residues. J was trimmed by 3 bases and V by 0 bases; bases with no gene match: 6. From germline, CDR1 is SGDLS and CDR2 YYNGEE. The CDR3 nucleotides read TGTGCCAGCAGCGTAGAAGGGACAGAGGGCTACGAGCAGTACTTC. It is translated as CASSVEGTEGYEQYF.

This chain uses TRBV2 with TRBJ2-2; D is undetermined. The CDR3 sequence is 14 residues long. Trimming stripped 8 bases from V and 0 bases from J, with 10 bases between. CDR1 is SNHLY, CDR2 FYNNEI, per germline. The CDR3 DNA is TGTGCCAGCCAGTTGTCCGCGAACACCGGGGAGCTGTTTTTT. Protein sequence: CASQLSANTGELFF.

In this sample, this clone turned up a few times. This chain connects TRBV27 to TRBJ2-1; D is unresolved. Trimming shortened V by 8 bases and J by 16 bases, and 9 bases separated the two germline ends. The CDR3 spans 8 residues. Germline V gene lookup returns CDR1 MNHEY and CDR2 SMNVEV (reference sequence). CDR3 amino acids: CASGLTFF. The CDR3 DNA sequence: TGTGCCAGCGGCCTTACCTTCTTC.

The rearrangement joins TRBV5-6 to TRBJ2-3; 13 bases align to TRBD2. The length of the CDR3 is 18 residues. Losses at the gene ends were 4 bases for V and 3 bases for J; bases not matched to a gene: 11. The germline V gene has CDR1 SGHDT and CDR2 YYEEEE. The CDR3 region is CASSRRTSGSRGTDTQYF. For the CDR3, the DNA is TGTGCCAGCAGCCGTCGGACTAGCGGGAGTCGGGGAACAGATACGCAGTATTTT.

The rearrangement links TRBV7-8 to TRBJ2-3; possibly TRBD1 for D (5 bases). Germline V lookup: CDR1 SGHVS, CDR2 FQNEAQ. The V and J ends lost 2 bases and 4 bases respectively, with 10 bases between them. The CDR3 sequence is 14 residues long. The CDR3 reads CASSLQGKADTQYF. The CDR3 bases are TGTGCCAGCAGCTTACAGGGAAAGGCAGATACGCAGTATTTT. Variable domain in full (rest from reference TRBV7-8 and TRBJ2-3): GAGVSQSPRYKVAKRGQDVALRCDPISGHVSLFWYQQALGQGPEFLTYFQNEAQLDKSGLPSDRFFAERPEGSVSTLKIQRTQQEDSAVYLCASSLQGKADTQYFGPGTRLTVL.

This chain links TRBV7-2 with TRBJ1-2, with 7 bases matching TRBD1. After removal of 4 bases from V and 6 bases from J, the junction contained 11 bases not matched to a gene. The germline gives CDR1 SGHTA, CDR2 FQGNSA. This CDR3 comprises 15 residues. The chain's CDR3 is CASSYMGQMGDGYTF. The CDR3 region has the DNA TGTGCCAGCAGCTATATGGGACAGATGGGAGATGGCTACACCTTC.

This clone was recorded once. This chain links TRBV13 with TRBJ2-1; a possible D gene is TRBD1 (6 bases). This CDR3 has 16 amino acids. Trimming removed 0 bases at V and 0 bases at J, with 9 bases between. Looked up from germline, CDR1 is PRHDT and CDR2 is FYEKMQ (reference sequence). The CDR3 loop is CASSLGTGDSYNEQFF. DNA for the CDR3: TGTGCCAGCAGCTTAGGGACAGGAGACTCCTACAATGAGCAGTTCTTC.

The V call is TRBV4-1, the J call TRBJ2-7, with 7 bases that match TRBD1. The CDR3 has 16 residues. CDR1 MGHRA and CDR2 YSYEKL come from the germline V gene. V shed 1 base, J shed 2 bases, and the junction held 8 bases outside the gene matches. CDR3 in amino acids: CASSQAQGGVTYEQYF. The CDR3 DNA reads TGCGCCAGCAGCCAAGCTCAAGGGGGCGTCACCTACGAGCAGTACTTC.

The chain uses TRBV11-2 and TRBJ2-7, with a weak D call TRBD2 (6 bases). Deletions cut 1 base from V and 5 bases from J, with 12 bases between. The CDR3 contains 14 residues. Germline V gene lookup returns CDR1 SGHAT and CDR2 FQNNGV. CDR3 in DNA: TGTGCCAGCAGCTTAGGGTTCGGAGGGAACGAGCAGTACTTC. Translating it yields CASSLGFGGNEQYF.

The CDR3 reads CASSLDGTSGKGNEQFF. DNA for the CDR3: TGTGCCAGCAGCTTAGATGGAACTAGCGGGAAGGGGAATGAGCAGTTCTTC. The chain is built from TRBV7-8 and TRBJ2-1; 10 bases map to TRBD2. The trim removed 1 base at V and 7 bases at J, leaving 10 bases unmatched. The length of the CDR3 is 17 residues. CDR1 and CDR2 (germline): SGHVS, FQNEAQ. Full variable domain (remainder filled in from reference TRBV7-8 and TRBJ2-1): GAGVSQSPRYKVAKRGQDVALRCDPISGHVSLFWYQQALGQGPEFLTYFQNEAQLDKSGLPSDRFFAERPEGSVSTLKIQRTQQEDSAVYLCASSLDGTSGKGNEQFFGPGTRLTVL.

This clone was detected only a few times. The chain has TRBV18 and TRBJ1-1; possible D gene TRBD1, 5 bases. Germline V gives CDR1 KGHSH, CDR2 LQKENI. V was pared by 3 bases and J by 0 bases, with 8 bases between. CDR3 length equals 14 residues. Here the CDR3 DNA reads TGTGCCAGCTCACCGGGGACTATGAACACTGAAGCTTTCTTT. Residues: CASSPGTMNTEAFF.